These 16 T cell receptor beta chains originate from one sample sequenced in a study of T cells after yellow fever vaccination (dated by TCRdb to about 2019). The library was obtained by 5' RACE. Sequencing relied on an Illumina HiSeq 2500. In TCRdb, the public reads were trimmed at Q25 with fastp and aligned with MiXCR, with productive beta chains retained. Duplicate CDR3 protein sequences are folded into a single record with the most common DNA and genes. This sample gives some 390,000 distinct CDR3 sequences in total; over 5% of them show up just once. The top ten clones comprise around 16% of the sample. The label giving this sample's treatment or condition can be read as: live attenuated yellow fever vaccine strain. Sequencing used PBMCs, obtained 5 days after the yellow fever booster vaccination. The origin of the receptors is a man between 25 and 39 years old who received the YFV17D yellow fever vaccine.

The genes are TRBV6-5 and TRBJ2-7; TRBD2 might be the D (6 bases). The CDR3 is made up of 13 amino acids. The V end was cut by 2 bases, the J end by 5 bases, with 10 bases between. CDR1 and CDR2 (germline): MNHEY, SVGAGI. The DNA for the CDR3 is TGTGCCAGCAGTTACCTACTAGCCCACGAGCAGTACTTC. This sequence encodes CASSYLLAHEQYF.

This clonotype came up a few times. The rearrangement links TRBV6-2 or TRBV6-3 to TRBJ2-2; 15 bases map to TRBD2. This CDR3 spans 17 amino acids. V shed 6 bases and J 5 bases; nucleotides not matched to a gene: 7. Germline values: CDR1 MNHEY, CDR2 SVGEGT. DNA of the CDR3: TGTGCCAGCAGGCGGACTAGCGGGAGGGCCGGTACCGGGGAGCTGTTTTTT. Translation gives CASRRTSGRAGTGELFF.

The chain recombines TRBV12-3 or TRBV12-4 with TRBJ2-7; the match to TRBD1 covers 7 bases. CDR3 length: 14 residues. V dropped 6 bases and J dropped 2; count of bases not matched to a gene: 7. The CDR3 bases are TGTGCCAGCAGAGCTACCGGGACAGCCTACGAGCAGTACTTC. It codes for CASRATGTAYEQYF.

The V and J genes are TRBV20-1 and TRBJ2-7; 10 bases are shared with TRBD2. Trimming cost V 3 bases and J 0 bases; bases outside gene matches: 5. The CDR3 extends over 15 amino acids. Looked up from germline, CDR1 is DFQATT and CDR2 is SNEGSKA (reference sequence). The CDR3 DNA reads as TGCAGTGCTAGTGGACTAGCGGTCCCCTCCTACGAGCAGTACTTC. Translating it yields CSASGLAVPSYEQYF.

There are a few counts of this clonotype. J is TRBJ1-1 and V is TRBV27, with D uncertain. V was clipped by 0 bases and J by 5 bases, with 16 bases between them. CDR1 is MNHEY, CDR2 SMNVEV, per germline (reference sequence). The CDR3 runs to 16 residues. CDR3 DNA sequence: TGTGCCAGCAGTTTATCGGCGGACCTTCGGGGAACTGAAGCTTTCTTT. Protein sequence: CASSLSADLRGTEAFF.

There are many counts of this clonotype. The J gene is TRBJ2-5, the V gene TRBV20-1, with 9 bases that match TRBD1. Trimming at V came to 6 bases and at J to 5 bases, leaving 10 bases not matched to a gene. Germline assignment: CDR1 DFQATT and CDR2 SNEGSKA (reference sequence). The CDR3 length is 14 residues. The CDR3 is CSAPPGTGMETQYF. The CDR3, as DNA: TGCAGTGCCCCGCCCGGGACAGGGATGGAGACCCAGTACTTC.

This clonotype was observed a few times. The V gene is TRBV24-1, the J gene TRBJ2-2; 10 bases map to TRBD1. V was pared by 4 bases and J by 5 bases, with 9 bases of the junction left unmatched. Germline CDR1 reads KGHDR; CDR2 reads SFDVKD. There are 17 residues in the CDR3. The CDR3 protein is CATSEAGTGERTGELFF. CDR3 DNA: TGTGCCACCAGTGAGGCCGGGACAGGGGAGAGGACCGGGGAGCTGTTTTTT.

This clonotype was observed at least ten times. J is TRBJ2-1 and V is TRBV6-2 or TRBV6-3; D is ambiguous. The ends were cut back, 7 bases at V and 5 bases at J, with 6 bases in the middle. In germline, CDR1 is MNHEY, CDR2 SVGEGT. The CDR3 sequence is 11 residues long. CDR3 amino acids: CASNRDNEQFF. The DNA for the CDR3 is TGTGCCAGCAATAGGGACAATGAGCAGTTCTTC.

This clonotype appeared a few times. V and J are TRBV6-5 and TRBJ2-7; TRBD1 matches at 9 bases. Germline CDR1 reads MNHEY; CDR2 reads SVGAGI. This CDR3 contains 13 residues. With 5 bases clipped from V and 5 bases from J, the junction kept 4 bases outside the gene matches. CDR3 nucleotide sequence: TGTGCCAGCAGTCACAGGGGGCTGGACGAGCAGTACTTC. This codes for CASSHRGLDEQYF.

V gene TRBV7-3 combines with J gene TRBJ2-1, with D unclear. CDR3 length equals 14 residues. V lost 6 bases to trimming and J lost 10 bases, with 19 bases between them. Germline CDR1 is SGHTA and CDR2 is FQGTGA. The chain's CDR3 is CASRSIAGSIEQFF. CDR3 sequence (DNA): TGTGCCAGCAGGTCCATAGCTGGGTCTATCGAGCAGTTCTTC.

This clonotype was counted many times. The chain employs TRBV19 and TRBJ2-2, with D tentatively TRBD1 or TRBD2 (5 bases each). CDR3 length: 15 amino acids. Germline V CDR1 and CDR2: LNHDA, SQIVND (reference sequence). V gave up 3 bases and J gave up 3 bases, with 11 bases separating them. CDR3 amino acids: CASSIFQGHTGELFF. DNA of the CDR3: TGTGCCAGTAGTATCTTCCAGGGACACACCGGGGAGCTGTTTTTT.

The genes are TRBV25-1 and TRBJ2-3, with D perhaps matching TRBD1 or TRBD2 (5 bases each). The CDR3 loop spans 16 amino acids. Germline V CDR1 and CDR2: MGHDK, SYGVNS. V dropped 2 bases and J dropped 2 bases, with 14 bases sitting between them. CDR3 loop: CASSEGLLGPTDTQYF. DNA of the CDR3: TGTGCCAGCAGTGAAGGGTTGTTGGGACCCACAGATACGCAGTATTTT.

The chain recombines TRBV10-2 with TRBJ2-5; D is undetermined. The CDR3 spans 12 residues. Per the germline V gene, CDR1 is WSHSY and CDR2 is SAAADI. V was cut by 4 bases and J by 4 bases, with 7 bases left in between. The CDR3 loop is CASSGVRETQYF. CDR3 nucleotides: TGCGCCAGCAGTGGAGTCCGAGAGACCCAGTACTTC.

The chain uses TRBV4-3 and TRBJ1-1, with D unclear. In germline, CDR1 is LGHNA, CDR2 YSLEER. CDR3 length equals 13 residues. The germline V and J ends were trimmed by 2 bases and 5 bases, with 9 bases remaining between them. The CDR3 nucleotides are TGCGCCAGCAGCCAAAGGTTTGGAACTGAAGCTTTCTTT. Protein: CASSQRFGTEAFF.

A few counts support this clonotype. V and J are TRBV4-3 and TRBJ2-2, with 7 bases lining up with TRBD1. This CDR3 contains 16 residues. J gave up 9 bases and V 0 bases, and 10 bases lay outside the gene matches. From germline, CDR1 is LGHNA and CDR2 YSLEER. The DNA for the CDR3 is TGCGCCAGCAGCCAAGACGCCGGACAGGTCAACCGGGAGCTGTTTTTT. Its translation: CASSQDAGQVNRELFF.

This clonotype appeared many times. CDR3 in DNA: TGTGCCAGCAGCTGGGTGAATAATTCACCCCTCCACTTT. Protein sequence: CASSWVNNSPLHF. This rearrangement joins TRBV5-6 to TRBJ1-6; D uncertain. CDR1 SGHDT and CDR2 YYEEEE come from the germline V gene. V lost 3 bases, J lost 5 bases, and 6 bases lay in between. CDR3 length: 13 residues.